Listed here is a single TCR beta chain. The antigen remains unidentified. The CDR3 contains 14 residues. Germline CDR1 is MNHEY and CDR2 is SVGAGI. Trimming removed 2 bases at V and 3 bases at J, with 10 bases between. These data are taken from a study of OX40 agonist ivuxolimab in advanced cancers. Whole-study context: Patients got intravenous ivuxolimab at 0.01 to 10 mg/kg every 2 weeks. Patients were roughly 83% male with ages roughly 20 to 85, mean about 54.

Whole-study results and caveats: In CD8+ T cells, expanded clones were on average more numerous than in CD4+.

Produced via immunoSEQ multiplex PCR; TCRdb's table is partial and in-frame only. The table has under 95,000 clones, around 90% seen once. This specimen consisted of CD4+ or CD8+ T cells sorted from blood, obtained in a trial of the OX40 agonist ivuxolimab. The chain couples TRBV6-5 to TRBJ1-1; weak D call: TRBD1 (5 bases). This clonotype was sampled from an adult with an advanced solid tumor such as melanoma, head and neck, liver or kidney cancer. The CDR3 coding sequence is TGTGCCAGCAGTTACGCAGGGCTGGACACTGAAGCTTTCTTT. This translates into CASSYAGLDTEAFF.